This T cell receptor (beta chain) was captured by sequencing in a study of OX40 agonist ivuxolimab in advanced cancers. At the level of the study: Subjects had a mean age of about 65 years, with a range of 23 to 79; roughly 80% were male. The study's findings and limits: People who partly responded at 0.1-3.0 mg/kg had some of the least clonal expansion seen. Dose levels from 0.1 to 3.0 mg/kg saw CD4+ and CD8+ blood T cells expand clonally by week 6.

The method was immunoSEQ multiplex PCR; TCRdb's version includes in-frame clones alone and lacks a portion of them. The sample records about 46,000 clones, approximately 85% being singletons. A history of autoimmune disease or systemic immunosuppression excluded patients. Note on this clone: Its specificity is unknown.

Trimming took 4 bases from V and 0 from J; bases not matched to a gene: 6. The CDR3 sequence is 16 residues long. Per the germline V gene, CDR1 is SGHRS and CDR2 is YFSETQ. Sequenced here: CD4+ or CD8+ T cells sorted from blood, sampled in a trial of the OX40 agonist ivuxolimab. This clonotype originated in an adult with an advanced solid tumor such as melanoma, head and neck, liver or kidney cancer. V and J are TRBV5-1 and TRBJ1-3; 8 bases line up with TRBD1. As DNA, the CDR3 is TGCGCCAGCAGCCCCGGGACAGGTGACTCTGGAAACACCATATATTTT. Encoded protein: CASSPGTGDSGNTIYF.